Listed here is a single T cell receptor beta chain. Germline CDR1 reads MNHEY; CDR2 reads SMNVEV (reference sequence). Germline trimming cut 3 bases from V and 6 bases from J; bases unmatched to any gene: 6. The CDR3 runs 15 residues. The sample originates from a study of blood T cell repertoires in COVID-19. Background on the study: COVID-19 samples, acute and convalescent, were from the United States, Italy and Spain. In each case, the material was cDNA or gDNA derived from T cells, B-cell-depleted T cells, or PBMCs.

Assay: immunoSEQ multiplex PCR; the TCRdb copy retains only in-frame clones and omits some. This table has under 200,000 clones, roughly 84% appearing once. Seattle patient enrollment occurred during active infection, with longitudinal follow-up thereafter. Material: peripheral blood. The clonotype originates from a woman aged 45 to 65 with COVID-19, enrolled during active disease. V gene TRBV27 combines with J gene TRBJ2-3; TRBD1 agrees at 10 bases. CDR3 amino acids: CASSFSTGGADTQYF. CDR3 DNA: TGTGCCAGCAGTTTCTCGACAGGGGGCGCGGATACGCAGTATTTT.